The subject of this entry is one T cell receptor (beta chain). The antigen is unknown. The data were obtained in a study of identical twins. Study findings and constraints: Abundant cord blood beta clonotypes carried fewer insertions; memory repertoires showed none. Twins' excess sharing was less marked for out-of-frame beta sequences.

Losses at the gene ends were 1 base for V and 1 base for J; bases not matched to a gene: 6. CDR3 size: 19 residues. Germline CDR1 reads DFQATT; CDR2 reads SNEGSKA (reference sequence). TCRdb independently ran MiXCR on the 5' RACE reads; one entry per CDR3 protein. The table lists 450,000 or so distinct CDR3 sequences, approximately 24% of them singletons. The sample was also reused in another study, on T cells expressing NK-cell markers. That study reports: Among the experiments, several used an anti-gamma-delta TCR antibody to restrict sorting to alpha-beta TCR T cells.

Sequenced material: CD4+ T cells sorted from blood. The sequence was obtained from a woman aged 18-35 years in good health. The V gene is TRBV20-1, the J gene TRBJ2-2; TRBD2 agrees at 16 bases. The chain's CDR3 is CSARVGTSGGVLNTGELFF. The DNA of the CDR3 is TGCAGTGCTAGAGTCGGGACTAGCGGGGGGGTCCTGAACACCGGGGAGCTGTTTTTT.